This T cell receptor beta chain was sequenced in a study of T cell repertoires in cytomegalovirus infection. Across the whole study: Well-studied HLA-B-restricted CMV epitopes were used in the study alongside recently identified HLA-C-restricted ones. Both CMV infection and a matching HLA type were indicated by public TCR beta signatures. The study, taken as a whole, reports: HLA-C-restricted CMV clonotypes gave the most frequent clonotype in two of eight donors.

Each CDR3 protein gets one entry after TCRdb re-called the reads with MiXCR. The sample yields about 900,000 distinct CDR3 sequences, roughly a third seen once. This clonotype was found many times. No antigen is known for it. V dropped 4 bases and J dropped 7 bases, with 14 bases sitting between them. The germline CDR1 and CDR2 sequences are SGHTA and FQGNSA. The CDR3 has 14 amino acids. The sample in question was cultured CD8+ T cells from PBMCs, obtained from culture after CMV antigen stimulation. This chain uses TRBV7-2 with TRBJ1-5; D might be TRBD1 (5 bases). The sequence was collected from a human donor in good health (CMV status not recorded). Some clones in this sample may be carry-over from other donors' samples. This chain's CDR3 is CASSSGTFGQPQHF. The CDR3 DNA reads as TGTGCCAGCAGCTCCGGGACCTTCGGACAGCCCCAGCATTTT.